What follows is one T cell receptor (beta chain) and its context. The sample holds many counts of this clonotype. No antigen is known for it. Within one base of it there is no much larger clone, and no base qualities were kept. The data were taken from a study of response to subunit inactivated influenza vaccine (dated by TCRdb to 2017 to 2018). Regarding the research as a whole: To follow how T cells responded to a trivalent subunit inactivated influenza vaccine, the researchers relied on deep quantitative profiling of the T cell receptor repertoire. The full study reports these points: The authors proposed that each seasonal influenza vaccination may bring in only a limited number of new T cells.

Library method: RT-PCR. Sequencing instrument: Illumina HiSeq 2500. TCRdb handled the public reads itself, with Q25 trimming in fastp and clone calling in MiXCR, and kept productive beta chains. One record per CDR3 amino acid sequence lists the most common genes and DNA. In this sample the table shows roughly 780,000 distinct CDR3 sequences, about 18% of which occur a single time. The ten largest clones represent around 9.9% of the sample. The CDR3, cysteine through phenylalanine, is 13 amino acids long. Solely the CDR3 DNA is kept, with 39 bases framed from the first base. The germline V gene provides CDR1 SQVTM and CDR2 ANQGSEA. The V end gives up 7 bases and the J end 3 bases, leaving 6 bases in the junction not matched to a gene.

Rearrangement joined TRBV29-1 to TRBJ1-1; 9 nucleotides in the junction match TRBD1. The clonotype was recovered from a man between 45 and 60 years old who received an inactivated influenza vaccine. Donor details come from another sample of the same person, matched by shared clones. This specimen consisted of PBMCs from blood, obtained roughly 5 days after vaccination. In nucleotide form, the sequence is TGCAGCGCCGGGACAGGGATGGACACTGAAGCTTTCTTT. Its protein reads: CSAGTGMDTEAFF.